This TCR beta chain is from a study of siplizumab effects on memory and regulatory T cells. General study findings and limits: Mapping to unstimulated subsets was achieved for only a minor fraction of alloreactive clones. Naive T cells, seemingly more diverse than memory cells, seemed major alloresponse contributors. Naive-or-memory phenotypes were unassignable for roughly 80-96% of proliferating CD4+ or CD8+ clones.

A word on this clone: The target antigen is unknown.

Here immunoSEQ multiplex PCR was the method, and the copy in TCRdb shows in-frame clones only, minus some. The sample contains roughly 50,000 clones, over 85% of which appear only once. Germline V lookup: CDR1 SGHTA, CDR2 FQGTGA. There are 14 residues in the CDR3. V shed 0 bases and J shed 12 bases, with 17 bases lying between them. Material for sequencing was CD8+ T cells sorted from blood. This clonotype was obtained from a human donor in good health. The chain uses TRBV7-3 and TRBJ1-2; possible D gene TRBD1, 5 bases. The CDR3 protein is CASSLTGELMANTF. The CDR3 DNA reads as TGTGCCAGCAGCTTAACGGGGGAACTTATGGCTAACACCTTC.